Listed below are T cell receptor beta chains from one sample, sequenced in a study of cytomegalovirus exposure and HLA in healthy donors. TCRdb keeps only in-frame clones here, not all; method: immunoSEQ multiplex PCR. The sample lists around 100,000 clones; 70% to 80% were seen once. Sequenced input: PBMCs. The receptor set was obtained from a woman aged 30 to 39 in good health and CMV-seropositive. The CDR3 runs from the conserved cysteine through the conserved F or W. Each record gives: V gene, J gene, D gene, clone size, CDR3 protein, CDR3 DNA. The D gene is left open where the match is weak. Only some rows state a clone size, as once, few, many or a class for expanded clones.

V gene: TRBV27
J gene: TRBJ1-5
D gene: NA
clone size: NA
CDR3 protein: CASSPLTHQPQHF
CDR3 DNA: TGTGCCAGCAGTCCCCTAACCCATCAGCCCCAGCATTTT

V gene: TRBV7-2
J gene: TRBJ2-2
D gene: NA
clone size: NA
CDR3 protein: CASSLVVLRGTGELFF
CDR3 DNA: TGTGCCAGCAGCTTAGTGGTCTTACGGGGCACCGGGGAGCTGTTTTTT

V gene: TRBV7-3
J gene: TRBJ2-7
D gene: NA
clone size: few
CDR3 protein: CASSPRGGLYEQYF
CDR3 DNA: TGTGCCAGCAGCCCGAGGGGGGGACTCTACGAGCAGTACTTC

V gene: TRBV6-5
J gene: TRBJ1-5
D gene: NA
clone size: few
CDR3 protein: CASSYAGGQPQHF
CDR3 DNA: TGTGCCAGCAGTTACGCAGGAGGACAGCCCCAGCATTTT

V gene: TRBV13
J gene: TRBJ2-5
D gene: NA
clone size: large
CDR3 protein: CASSGTGPGTQYF
CDR3 DNA: TGTGCCAGCAGCGGCACTGGGCCTGGGACCCAGTACTTC

V gene: TRBV28
J gene: TRBJ2-6
D gene: TRBD1
clone size: NA
CDR3 protein: CASSTLRGPGANVLTF
CDR3 DNA: TGTGCCAGCAGTACCCTCAGGGGGCCTGGGGCCAACGTCCTGACTTTC

V gene: TRBV30
J gene: TRBJ1-2
D gene: NA
clone size: NA
CDR3 protein: CAWSGEASAGAHYGYTF
CDR3 DNA: TGTGCCTGGAGTGGGGAAGCGTCGGCAGGGGCCCACTATGGCTACACCTTC

V gene: TRBV7-6
J gene: TRBJ1-1
D gene: NA
clone size: NA
CDR3 protein: CASSLSGGGGTEAFF
CDR3 DNA: TGTGCCAGCAGCTTAAGTGGTGGGGGGGGCACTGAAGCTTTCTTT

V gene: TRBV19
J gene: TRBJ2-3
D gene: TRBD2
clone size: NA
CDR3 protein: CASMKRGGRDTQYF
CDR3 DNA: TGTGCCAGTATGAAGCGGGGGGGCCGAGATACGCAGTATTTT

V gene: TRBV5-1
J gene: TRBJ1-4
D gene: NA
clone size: NA
CDR3 protein: CASSSVAANEKLFF
CDR3 DNA: TGCGCCAGCAGCTCAGTAGCGGCTAATGAAAAACTGTTTTTT

V gene: TRBV6-5
J gene: TRBJ1-3
D gene: NA
clone size: NA
CDR3 protein: CASKSSGNTIYF
CDR3 DNA: TGTGCCAGCAAGAGCTCTGGAAACACCATATATTTT

V gene: TRBV6-1
J gene: TRBJ2-7
D gene: NA
clone size: NA
CDR3 protein: CASRSQGYEQYF
CDR3 DNA: TGTGCCAGCAGGTCACAGGGTTACGAGCAGTACTTC

V gene: TRBV19
J gene: TRBJ2-1
D gene: TRBD1
clone size: NA
CDR3 protein: CATSMGDRAPLSYNEQFF
CDR3 DNA: TGTGCCACCTCAATGGGGGACAGGGCTCCACTTTCCTACAATGAGCAGTTCTTC

V gene: TRBV6-4
J gene: TRBJ2-3
D gene: NA
clone size: NA
CDR3 protein: CASSDSPGAWTDTQYF
CDR3 DNA: TGTGCCAGCAGTGACTCCCCAGGGGCTTGGACAGATACGCAGTATTTT

V gene: TRBV10-3
J gene: TRBJ2-7
D gene: NA
clone size: NA
CDR3 protein: CAISSSGQLLTYEQYF
CDR3 DNA: TGTGCCATCAGTTCCTCGGGACAACTCCTCACCTACGAGCAGTACTTC

V gene: TRBV7-9
J gene: TRBJ1-2
D gene: NA
clone size: NA
CDR3 protein: CASSLGASSYTF
CDR3 DNA: TGTGCCAGCAGCTTAGGGGCCTCGAGCTACACCTTC

V gene: TRBV5-6
J gene: TRBJ1-2
D gene: NA
clone size: few
CDR3 protein: CASSLDRTNGYTF
CDR3 DNA: TGTGCCAGCAGCTTGGACAGGACAAATGGCTACACCTTC

V gene: TRBV6-5
J gene: TRBJ1-2
D gene: TRBD1
clone size: NA
CDR3 protein: CASSYDRGNYGYTF
CDR3 DNA: TGTGCCAGCAGTTACGACAGGGGTAACTATGGCTACACCTTC

V gene: TRBV7-8
J gene: TRBJ1-5
D gene: NA
clone size: NA
CDR3 protein: CASSLGGVASFNQPQHF
CDR3 DNA: TGTGCCAGCAGCCTGGGGGGGGTCGCATCTTTCAATCAGCCCCAGCATTTT

V gene: TRBV7-2
J gene: TRBJ1-2
D gene: NA
clone size: NA
CDR3 protein: CASSQGVRYGYTF
CDR3 DNA: TGTGCCAGCAGCCAAGGAGTCCGGTATGGCTACACCTTC

V gene: TRBV18
J gene: TRBJ1-2
D gene: NA
clone size: NA
CDR3 protein: CASSPQGGPNYGYTF
CDR3 DNA: TGTGCCAGCTCACCACAGGGAGGGCCGAACTATGGCTACACCTTC

V gene: TRBV7-2
J gene: TRBJ1-5
D gene: NA
clone size: NA
CDR3 protein: CASSLYLSRGNQPQHF
CDR3 DNA: TGTGCCAGCAGCTTATACCTGTCGCGGGGCAATCAGCCCCAGCATTTT

V gene: TRBV15
J gene: TRBJ2-2
D gene: TRBD2
clone size: few
CDR3 protein: CATSRDWPSGANTGELFF
CDR3 DNA: TGTGCCACCAGCAGAGATTGGCCTAGCGGAGCGAACACCGGGGAGCTGTTTTTT

V gene: TRBV4-2
J gene: TRBJ1-4
D gene: NA
clone size: NA
CDR3 protein: CASNSGALNEKLFF
CDR3 DNA: TGTGCCAGCAACTCAGGGGCCCTTAATGAAAAACTGTTTTTT

V gene: TRBV6-1
J gene: TRBJ2-3
D gene: NA
clone size: NA
CDR3 protein: CASSESPFETTDTQYF
CDR3 DNA: TGTGCCAGCAGTGAAAGCCCTTTTGAAACCACAGATACGCAGTATTTT

V gene: TRBV9
J gene: TRBJ2-1
D gene: NA
clone size: NA
CDR3 protein: CASSVAGQTNEQFF
CDR3 DNA: TGTGCCAGCAGCGTAGCAGGACAGACAAATGAGCAGTTCTTC

V gene: TRBV5-1
J gene: TRBJ2-3
D gene: TRBD2
clone size: NA
CDR3 protein: CASWSGEYTDTQYF
CDR3 DNA: TGCGCCAGCTGGAGCGGGGAATACACAGATACGCAGTATTTT

V gene: TRBV5-1
J gene: TRBJ2-2
D gene: NA
clone size: once
CDR3 protein: CASSLLADTGELFF
CDR3 DNA: TGCGCCAGCAGCTTGTTGGCTGACACCGGGGAGCTGTTTTTT

V gene: TRBV19
J gene: TRBJ1-2
D gene: TRBD1
clone size: NA
CDR3 protein: CASSTRQGSANYGYTF
CDR3 DNA: TGTGCCAGTAGTACCCGACAGGGCTCAGCTAACTATGGCTACACCTTC

V gene: TRBV19
J gene: TRBJ2-2
D gene: TRBD2
clone size: NA
CDR3 protein: CASSMNSGSFGELFF
CDR3 DNA: TGTGCCAGTAGTATGAATAGCGGGAGTTTCGGGGAGCTGTTTTTT

V gene: TRBV2
J gene: TRBJ2-5
D gene: TRBD2
clone size: NA
CDR3 protein: CASTVPLDFGGAGRTQYF
CDR3 DNA: TGTGCCAGCACAGTCCCCCTGGATTTCGGGGGGGCCGGGAGGACCCAGTACTTC

V gene: TRBV7-8
J gene: TRBJ1-1
D gene: NA
clone size: NA
CDR3 protein: CASRGAVMNTEAFF
CDR3 DNA: TGTGCCAGCAGGGGGGCGGTAATGAACACTGAAGCTTTCTTT

V gene: TRBV9
J gene: TRBJ2-7
D gene: TRBD2
clone size: NA
CDR3 protein: CASSVEVSGVYEQYF
CDR3 DNA: TGTGCCAGCAGCGTAGAGGTTAGCGGGGTCTACGAGCAGTACTTC

V gene: TRBV21-1
J gene: TRBJ1-4
D gene: NA
clone size: NA
CDR3 protein: CASSPRQGLFF
CDR3 DNA: TGTGCCAGCAGCCCACGACAGGGTCTGTTTTTT

V gene: TRBV1
J gene: TRBJ2-3
D gene: NA
clone size: few
CDR3 protein: CTSSQDRRLAGEASTDTQYF
CDR3 DNA: TGCACCAGCAGCCAAGATCGTCGGCTAGCGGGGGAGGCAAGCACAGATACGCAGTATTTT

V gene: TRBV9
J gene: TRBJ1-3
D gene: TRBD1
clone size: NA
CDR3 protein: CASSVQGAPGNTIYF
CDR3 DNA: TGTGCCAGCAGCGTACAGGGGGCCCCTGGAAACACCATATATTTT